The rows below give T cell receptor beta chains drawn from one sample of a study of radiation and T cells in renal cell carcinoma. Profiled with immunoSEQ multiplex PCR; TCRdb holds only in-frame clones, not every one. The sample includes approximately 150,000 clones, less than 90% of them seen just once. The source material was blood, sampled from a patient whose treatment included radiotherapy and nephrectomy. All receptors come from a woman in her 70s with renal cell carcinoma. CDR3s include the opening cysteine and the closing phenylalanine or tryptophan. Fields, in order: J gene, CDR3 length, V gene, clone size, D gene, CDR3 protein, CDR3 DNA. D genes are given only for firm matches. Clone size appears in some rows only: once, few, many, or a class for an expanded clone.

TRBJ2-1,15,TRBV9,.,TRBD2,CASSVRVAGPNEQFF,TGTGCCAGCAGCGTAAGGGTAGCGGGGCCCAATGAGCAGTTCTTC
TRBJ1-1,15,TRBV7-6,once,TRBD1,CASSPQQGLNTEAFF,TGTGCCAGCAGCCCCCAACAGGGGTTGAACACTGAAGCTTTCTTT
TRBJ1-2,14,TRBV30,.,TRBD1,CAWNTGGLGYGYTF,TGTGCCTGGAACACAGGGGGCCTAGGCTATGGCTACACCTTC
TRBJ1-2,14,TRBV5-6,.,.,CASSLTGRYYGYTF,TGTGCCAGCAGCCTCACAGGGAGATACTATGGCTACACCTTC
TRBJ2-3,14,TRBV18,.,.,CASSPLGGTDTQYF,TGTGCCAGCTCACCATTGGGGGGCACAGATACGCAGTATTTT
TRBJ1-6,13,TRBV30,.,.,CAWSLGAPSPLHF,TGTGCCTGGAGTCTGGGAGCACCTTCACCCCTCCACTTT
TRBJ2-5,12,TRBV29-1,.,.,CSVEEVSETQYF,TGCAGCGTTGAAGAGGTATCGGAGACCCAGTACTTC
TRBJ2-7,15,TRBV28,.,TRBD1,CASRRSGTGGYEQYF,TGTGCCAGCAGAAGATCCGGGACAGGAGGCTACGAGCAGTACTTC
TRBJ2-3,17,TRBV28,.,.,CASSLWGVPASTDTQYF,TGTGCCAGCAGTTTATGGGGGGTCCCCGCTAGCACAGATACGCAGTATTTT
TRBJ2-1,13,TRBV6-5,.,.,CASSSRTDNEQFF,TGTGCCAGCAGTTCCCGGACGGATAATGAGCAGTTCTTC
TRBJ2-5,15,TRBV15,once,.,CATSPNSGRRETQYF,TGTGCCACCAGCCCAAACTCGGGCAGACGGGAGACCCAGTACTTC
TRBJ1-3,15,TRBV30,.,TRBD1,CAWGKGTGTGNTIYF,TGTGCCTGGGGGAAAGGGACAGGAACTGGAAACACCATATATTTT
TRBJ1-5,13,TRBV30,.,.,CAWSPGSNQPQHF,TGTGCCTGGAGTCCAGGTAGCAATCAGCCCCAGCATTTT
TRBJ1-4,17,TRBV10-3,.,.,CAISETQPGSTNEKLFF,TGTGCCATCAGTGAGACACAACCGGGGTCAACCAATGAAAAACTGTTTTTT
TRBJ2-5,15,TRBV11-3,.,.,CASSLVTDYQETQYF,TGTGCCAGCAGCTTAGTCACAGATTACCAAGAGACCCAGTACTTC
TRBJ2-1,15,TRBV5-1,.,TRBD2,CASSLEPAGDNEQFF,TGCGCCAGCAGCTTGGAGCCAGCGGGGGACAATGAGCAGTTCTTC
TRBJ1-3,14,TRBV18,.,.,CASSPFDSGNTIYF,TGTGCCAGCTCACCCTTCGACTCTGGAAACACCATATATTTT
TRBJ2-2,14,TRBV5-1,.,TRBD1,CASSLVTGAGELFF,TGCGCCAGCAGCTTGGTGACAGGGGCCGGGGAGCTGTTTTTT
TRBJ2-5,16,TRBV30,.,.,CAWSPIQTRSVETQYF,TGTGCCTGGAGTCCAATCCAGACTAGAAGCGTTGAGACCCAGTACTTC
TRBJ2-7,13,TRBV7-2,.,.,CASSFGTLYEQYF,TGTGCCAGCAGCTTCGGGACTCTCTACGAGCAGTACTTC
TRBJ2-1,14,TRBV6-1,.,.,CASSGTRSYNEQFF,TGTGCCAGCAGTGGGACTCGTTCCTACAATGAGCAGTTCTTC
TRBJ1-1,14,TRBV28,.,TRBD1,CASRTPQGAGEAFF,TGTGCCAGCAGAACTCCCCAGGGGGCAGGTGAAGCTTTCTTT
TRBJ1-5,16,TRBV18,.,.,CASSPGTPWSNQPQHF,TGTGCCAGCTCACCCGGGACCCCTTGGAGCAATCAGCCCCAGCATTTT
TRBJ1-2,15,TRBV2,.,.,CASSEGGFGMTGYTF,TGTGCCAGCAGTGAAGGGGGGTTTGGTATGACCGGCTACACCTTC
TRBJ1-5,15,TRBV5-5,once,.,CASSSWGDGNQPQHF,TGTGCCAGCAGCTCTTGGGGGGACGGCAATCAGCCCCAGCATTTT
TRBJ2-5,16,TRBV7-7,.,TRBD2,CASSLAGTSGRGTQYF,TGTGCTAGCAGCTTAGCCGGGACTAGCGGTCGTGGGACCCAGTACTTC
TRBJ1-2,14,TRBV7-2,.,.,CASSLTTANYGYTF,TGTGCCAGCAGCTTAACGACAGCTAACTATGGCTACACCTTC
TRBJ2-2,13,TRBV2,.,.,CASREARTGELFF,TGTGCCAGCAGGGAGGCGCGGACCGGGGAGCTGTTTTTT
TRBJ1-2,14,TRBV5-1,.,TRBD1,CASSPTDRGSGYTF,TGCGCCAGCAGCCCGACGGACAGGGGATCGGGCTACACCTTC
TRBJ2-1,18,TRBV14,.,TRBD2,CASSQDWRAGGSYNEQFF,TGTGCCAGCAGCCAAGACTGGAGAGCGGGGGGTTCCTACAATGAGCAGTTCTTC
TRBJ1-1,16,TRBV7-2,.,.,CASSSPTGMGYTEAFF,TGTGCCAGCAGCTCCCCGACAGGCATGGGGTACACTGAAGCTTTCTTT
TRBJ1-5,15,TRBV19,few,.,CASRPGTRGTQPQHF,TGTGCCAGTAGACCCGGGACACGCGGCACTCAGCCCCAGCATTTT
TRBJ1-5,14,TRBV5-4,.,.,CASSQAGYNQPQHF,TGTGCCAGCAGCCAAGCAGGTTACAATCAGCCCCAGCATTTT
TRBJ1-4,15,TRBV25-1,.,.,CASSPGDKSPGKLFF,TGTGCCAGCAGTCCTGGGGACAAATCCCCCGGAAAACTGTTTTTT
TRBJ2-7,12,TRBV5-8,few,.,CASSLTGLDPYF,TGTGCCAGCAGCTTAACAGGGCTAGATCCGTACTTC
TRBJ1-5,14,TRBV2,.,.,CASSDNRVSQPQHF,TGTGCCAGCAGCGATAACAGGGTTTCTCAGCCCCAGCATTTT
TRBJ1-1,14,TRBV15,.,.,CATSRGGGYTEAFF,TGTGCCACCAGCAGAGGGGGAGGCTACACTGAAGCTTTCTTT
TRBJ2-1,16,TRBV6-6,.,TRBD2,CASSYPSGGLYNEQFF,TGTGCCAGCAGTTACCCCAGCGGGGGGCTCTACAATGAGCAGTTCTTC
TRBJ2-7,13,TRBV18,.,.,CASSPRSTYEQYF,TGTGCCAGCTCACCAAGGAGCACCTACGAGCAGTACTTC
TRBJ1-1,13,TRBV6-6,few,TRBD1,CASSRGTGGKSFF,TGTGCCAGCAGCCGCGGGACAGGGGGCAAGTCTTTCTTT
TRBJ1-5,18,TRBV7-8,.,.,CASSLGFGTAFSNQPQHF,TGTGCCAGCAGCTTAGGGTTCGGGACGGCATTTAGCAATCAGCCCCAGCATTTT
TRBJ1-6,15,TRBV9,.,.,CASSVGGNRNSPLHF,TGTGCCAGCAGCGTAGGAGGGAACAGGAATTCACCCCTCCACTTT
TRBJ1-5,16,TRBV30,once,TRBD1,CAWSAPTPGGRQPQHF,TGTGCCTGGAGTGCCCCCACCCCAGGGGGCAGGCAGCCCCAGCATTTT
TRBJ2-1,16,TRBV4-1,.,.,CASSQDGSISYNEQFF,TGCGCCAGCAGCCAAGATGGGTCTATTTCCTACAATGAGCAGTTCTTC
TRBJ2-3,14,TRBV11-2,.,.,CASSFGVRTDTQYF,TGTGCCAGCAGCTTTGGGGTTAGAACAGATACGCAGTATTTT
TRBJ1-2,14,TRBV6-5,.,.,CASSYRPGDYGYTF,TGTGCCAGCAGTTACCGGCCAGGGGACTATGGCTACACCTTC
TRBJ2-7,15,TRBV5-1,.,TRBD2,CASCYGTSGDNEQYF,TGCGCCAGCTGCTACGGGACTAGCGGGGACAACGAGCAGTACTTC
TRBJ2-3,15,TRBV7-9,.,TRBD1,CASSLHRGTTDTQYF,TGTGCCAGCAGCTTACACAGGGGTACCACAGATACGCAGTATTTT
TRBJ1-3,14,TRBV30,.,.,CAWSVWTDGNTIYF,TGTGCCTGGAGTGTATGGACGGATGGAAACACCATATATTTT
TRBJ2-7,13,TRBV6-1,.,TRBD1,CASSVDRGYEQYF,TGTGCCAGCAGTGTGGACAGGGGCTACGAGCAGTACTTC
TRBJ2-3,17,TRBV5-1,.,TRBD2,CASSPRTSGVGSDTQYF,TGCGCCAGCAGCCCCAGGACTAGCGGGGTAGGTAGTGATACGCAGTATTTT
TRBJ2-7,15,TRBV11-1,.,TRBD1,CASSSWDRPTYEQYF,TGTGCCAGCAGCTCCTGGGACAGGCCAACCTACGAGCAGTACTTC
TRBJ1-1,14,TRBV30,.,.,CAWSDLSGYTEAFF,TGTGCCTGGAGTGATCTGTCAGGGTACACTGAAGCTTTCTTT